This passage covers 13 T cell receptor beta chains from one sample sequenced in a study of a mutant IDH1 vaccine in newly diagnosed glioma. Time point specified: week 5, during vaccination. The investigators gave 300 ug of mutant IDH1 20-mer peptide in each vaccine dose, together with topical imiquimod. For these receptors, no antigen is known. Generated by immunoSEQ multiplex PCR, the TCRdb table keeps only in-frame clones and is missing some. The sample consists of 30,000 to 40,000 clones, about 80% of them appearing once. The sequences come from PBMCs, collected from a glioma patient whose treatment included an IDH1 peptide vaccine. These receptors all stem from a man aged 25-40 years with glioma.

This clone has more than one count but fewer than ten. The CDR3 sequence: CASSFPDRSLTYSYEQYF. The CDR3 nucleotides read TGTGCCAGCAGCTTCCCGGACAGGTCGTTGACGTATTCCTACGAGCAGTACTTC. The chain recombines TRBV11-2 with TRBJ2-7, with 7 positions matching TRBD1. The CDR3 has 18 residues. The germline V gene encodes CDR1 SGHAT and CDR2 FQNNGV. J gave up 1 base and V 3 bases, and 15 bases lay outside the gene matches.

This CDR3 is CSVVLLSTQYF. In nucleotides, the CDR3 is TGCAGCGTTGTACTCCTAAGTACGCAGTATTTT. The chain carries TRBV29-1 and TRBJ2-3; D gene ambiguous. The germline CDR1 and CDR2 sequences are SQVTM and ANQGSEA. V gave up 4 bases and J gave up 8 bases, with 10 bases separating them. The CDR3 has 11 amino acids.

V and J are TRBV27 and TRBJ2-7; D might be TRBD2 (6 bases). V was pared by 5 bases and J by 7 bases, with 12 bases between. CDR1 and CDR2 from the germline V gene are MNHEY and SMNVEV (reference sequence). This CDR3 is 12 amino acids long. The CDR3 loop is CASSRLGEEQYF. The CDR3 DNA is TGTGCCAGCAGTCGACTAGGGGAGGAGCAGTACTTC.

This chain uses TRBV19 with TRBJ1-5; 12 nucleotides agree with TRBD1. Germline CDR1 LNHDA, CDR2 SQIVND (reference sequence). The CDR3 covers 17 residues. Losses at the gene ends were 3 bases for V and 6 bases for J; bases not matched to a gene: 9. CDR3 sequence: CASSIGLRDRGRQPQHF. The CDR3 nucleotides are TGTGCCAGTAGTATTGGACTCCGGGACAGGGGGCGTCAGCCCCAGCATTTT.

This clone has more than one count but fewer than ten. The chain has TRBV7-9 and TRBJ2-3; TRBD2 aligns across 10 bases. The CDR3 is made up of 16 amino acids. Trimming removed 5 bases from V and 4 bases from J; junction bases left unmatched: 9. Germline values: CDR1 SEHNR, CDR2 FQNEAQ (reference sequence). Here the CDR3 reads CASSPRLAGGADTQYF. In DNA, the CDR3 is TGTGCCAGCAGCCCGCGACTAGCGGGTGGGGCAGATACGCAGTATTTT.

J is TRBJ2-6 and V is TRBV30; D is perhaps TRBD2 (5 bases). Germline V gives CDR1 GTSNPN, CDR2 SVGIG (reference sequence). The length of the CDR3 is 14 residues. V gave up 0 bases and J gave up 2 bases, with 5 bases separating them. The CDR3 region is CAWSVGAGANVLTF. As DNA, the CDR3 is TGTGCCTGGAGTGTCGGGGCTGGGGCCAACGTCCTGACTTTC.

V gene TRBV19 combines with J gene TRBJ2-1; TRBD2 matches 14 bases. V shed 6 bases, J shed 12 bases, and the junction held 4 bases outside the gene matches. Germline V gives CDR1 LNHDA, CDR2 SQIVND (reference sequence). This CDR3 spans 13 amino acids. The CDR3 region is CASRIGTSGGQFF. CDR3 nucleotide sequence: TGTGCCAGTAGGATCGGGACTAGCGGGGGGCAGTTCTTC.

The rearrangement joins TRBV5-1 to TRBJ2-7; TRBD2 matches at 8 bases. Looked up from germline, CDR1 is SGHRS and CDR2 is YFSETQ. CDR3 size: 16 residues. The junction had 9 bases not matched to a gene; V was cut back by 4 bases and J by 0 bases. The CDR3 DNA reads TGCGCCAGCAGCCGGCCACTAGCGGAGAGCTCCTACGAGCAGTACTTC. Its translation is CASSRPLAESSYEQYF. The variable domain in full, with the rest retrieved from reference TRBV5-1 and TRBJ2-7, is KAGVTQTPRYLIKTRGQQVTLSCSPISGHRSVSWYQQTPGQGLQFLFEYFSETQRNKGNFPGRFSGRQFSNSRSEMNVSTLELGDSALYLCASSRPLAESSYEQYFGPGTRLTVT.

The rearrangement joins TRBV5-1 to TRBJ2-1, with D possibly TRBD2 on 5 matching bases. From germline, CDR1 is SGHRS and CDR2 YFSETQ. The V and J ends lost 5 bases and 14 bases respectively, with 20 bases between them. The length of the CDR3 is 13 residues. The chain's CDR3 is CASSAGSSTGEFF. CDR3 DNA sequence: TGCGCCAGCAGTGCTGGCAGTTCTACCGGGGAGTTCTTC.

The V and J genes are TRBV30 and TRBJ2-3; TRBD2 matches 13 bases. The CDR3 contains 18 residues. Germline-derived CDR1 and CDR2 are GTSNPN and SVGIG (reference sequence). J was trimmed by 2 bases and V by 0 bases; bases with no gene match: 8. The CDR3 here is CAWSVPGLAGRNTDTQYF. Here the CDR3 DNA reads TGTGCCTGGAGTGTACCGGGACTAGCGGGGAGAAACACAGATACGCAGTATTTT.

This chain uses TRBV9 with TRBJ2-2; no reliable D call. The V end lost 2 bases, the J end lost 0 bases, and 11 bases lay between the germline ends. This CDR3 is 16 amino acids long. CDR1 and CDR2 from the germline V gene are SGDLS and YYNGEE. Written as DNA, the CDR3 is TGTGCCAGCAGCGTGCCGCAAACCCCGAACACCGGGGAGCTGTTTTTT. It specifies CASSVPQTPNTGELFF.

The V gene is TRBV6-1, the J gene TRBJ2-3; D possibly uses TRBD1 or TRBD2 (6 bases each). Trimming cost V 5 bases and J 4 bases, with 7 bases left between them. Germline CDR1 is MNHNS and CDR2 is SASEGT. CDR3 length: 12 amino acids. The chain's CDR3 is CASSRGPDTQYF. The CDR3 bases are TGTGCCAGCAGTCGGGGGCCAGATACGCAGTATTTT.

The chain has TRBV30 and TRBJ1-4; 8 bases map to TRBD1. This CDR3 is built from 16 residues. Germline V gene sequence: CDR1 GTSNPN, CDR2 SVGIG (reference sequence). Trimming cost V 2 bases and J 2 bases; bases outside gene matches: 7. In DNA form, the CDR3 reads TGTGCCTGGAGTCGCGGACAGGGTGGGACTAATGAAAAACTGTTTTTT. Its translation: CAWSRGQGGTNEKLFF.